This T cell receptor (beta chain) was sequenced for a study of patients and donors after allogeneic stem cell transplantation. For this clonotype: Likely a read error: the CDR3 ends without its conserved phenylalanine or tryptophan.

MiXCR, applied by TCRdb to the RT-PCR reads, yields one record per CDR3 protein. This sample has about 89,000 distinct CDR3 sequences; around 48% occur once, and the top ten carry about 64%. CDR1 is SEHNR and CDR2 is FQNEAQ in the germline V gene (reference sequence). V lost 6 bases and J lost 4, with 15 bases in between. CDR3 length equals 15 residues. This chain uses TRBV7-9 with TRBJ1-4; D not resolved. The sequenced material came from blood, either unsorted or a sorted T cell fraction (not recorded which). The receptor's source is a human donor who was either an allogeneic HSCT recipient or a stem cell or donor lymphocyte infusion donor (not recorded which). It is not recorded whose cells these are; they may come from a transplant donor. This CDR3 reads CASRPWPGFNEKLFL. For the CDR3, the DNA is TGTGCCAGCAGACCTTGGCCGGGGTTTAATGAAAAACTGTTTTTG.